This entry lists 24 T cell receptor beta chains sequenced from one sample in a study of shared clonotypes between healthy human individuals. Here immunoSEQ multiplex PCR was the method, and the copy in TCRdb shows in-frame clones only, minus some. The sample holds about 480,000 clones, 79% seen once. The sequencing input was PBMCs. The receptors were gathered from a woman aged 40 to 50 in good health. Some clones in this sample may be carry-over from other donors' samples.

V usage is TRBV5-1 and J usage is TRBJ2-6, with 9 bases lining up with TRBD1. The germline gives CDR1 SGHRS, CDR2 YFSETQ. The CDR3 has 18 residues. The V segment lost 4 bases and the J segment 3 bases; nucleotides outside the gene matches: 11. The DNA of the CDR3 is TGCGCCAGCAGCCTAGGGACAGGGAGTTCCGGTGGGGCCAACGTCCTGACTTTC. It translates to CASSLGTGSSGGANVLTF.

This clone was counted a few times. One end of the junction fails to match germline, which may point to a read error. V and J are TRBV20-1 and TRBJ1-1; D unresolved. The CDR3 extends over 11 amino acids. Germline lookup yields CDR1 DFQATT and CDR2 SNEGSKA (reference sequence). The CDR3: CRAMRETEAFF. The CDR3 coding sequence is TGCAGGGCTATGCGGGAGACTGAAGCTTTCTTT.

This clone was seen a single time. The chain recombines TRBV6-5 with TRBJ1-2; maybe TRBD1 (5 bases). Trimming removed 4 bases at V and 4 bases at J, with 10 bases between. Germline assignment: CDR1 MNHEY and CDR2 SVGAGI. The CDR3 consists of 13 residues. In DNA form, the CDR3 reads TGTGCCAGCAGTTGGGGGGGAGTCTATGGCTACACCTTC. Protein product: CASSWGGVYGYTF.

This chain connects TRBV4-1 to TRBJ2-1, with D perhaps TRBD2 (5 bases). Trimming pared 0 bases from V and 8 bases from J, leaving 8 bases between. This CDR3 comprises 13 residues. CDR1 and CDR2 from the germline V gene are MGHRA and YSYEKL. The CDR3 protein is CASSQDHGDEQFF. The DNA for the CDR3 is TGCGCCAGCAGCCAAGATCACGGGGATGAGCAGTTCTTC.

This clone occurred a few times. V usage is TRBV19 and J usage is TRBJ2-1; TRBD2 might be the D (6 bases). V was clipped by 3 bases and J by 1 base, with 13 bases between them. This CDR3 has 16 residues. Looked up from germline, CDR1 is LNHDA and CDR2 is SQIVND (reference sequence). This chain's CDR3 is CASSMELATSYNEQFF. The CDR3 nucleotides are TGTGCCAGTAGTATGGAACTAGCTACTTCCTACAATGAGCAGTTCTTC.

V and J are TRBV7-3 and TRBJ1-5; D gene ambiguous. The CDR3 is made up of 16 amino acids. Germline loops: CDR1 SGHTA, CDR2 FQGTGA. Trimming stripped 5 bases from V and 0 bases from J, with 14 bases between. CDR3 amino acids: CASSPRRLYSNQPQHF. CDR3 nucleotides: TGTGCCAGCAGCCCACGAAGATTATATAGCAATCAGCCCCAGCATTTT.

This chain connects TRBV6-4 to TRBJ2-3; TRBD1 might be the D (5 bases). The CDR3 is made up of 15 amino acids. Germline V gives CDR1 MRHNA, CDR2 SNTAGT. The V end was cut by 6 bases, the J end by 2 bases, with 15 bases between. CDR3 sequence: CASSHTAGHTDTQYF. The CDR3 nucleotides are TGTGCCAGCAGCCACACCGCCGGACACACAGATACGCAGTATTTT.

The V gene is TRBV4-2, the J gene TRBJ2-3; D tentatively reads TRBD1 or TRBD2 (5 bases each). The CDR3 is 16 residues long. Germline V lookup: CDR1 LGHNA, CDR2 YNFKEQ. V lost 2 bases to trimming and J lost 2 bases, with 14 bases between them. CDR3: CASSQFLGTPTDTQYF. DNA of the CDR3: TGTGCCAGCAGCCAATTCCTCGGGACGCCCACAGATACGCAGTATTTT.

The gene calls are TRBV4-2 and TRBJ2-5; 8 positions agree with TRBD2. The CDR3 contains 16 residues. The trim removed 4 bases at V and 1 base at J, leaving 8 bases unmatched. The germline gives CDR1 LGHNA, CDR2 YNFKEQ. CDR3 bases: TGTGCCAGCAGCCCTCTCAGCGGGAGCCCCCAAGAGACCCAGTACTTC. Translation gives CASSPLSGSPQETQYF.

The rearrangement joins TRBV18 to TRBJ2-1; 8 nucleotides agree with TRBD2. CDR3 length: 14 residues. J was trimmed by 9 bases and V by 1 base; bases with no gene match: 5. Germline lookup yields CDR1 KGHSH and CDR2 LQKENI. The CDR3 DNA sequence: TGTGCCAGCTCACCACGGGGACTAGTAGTTGAGCAGTTCTTC. Translating gives CASSPRGLVVEQFF.

This chain joins TRBV7-3 and TRBJ1-1; D not certain. V was pared by 3 bases and J by 1 base, with 6 bases between. The CDR3 runs to 13 residues. Germline V CDR1 and CDR2: SGHTA, FQGTGA. The CDR3 here is CASSLVTNTEAFF. The DNA for the CDR3 is TGTGCCAGCAGCTTGGTCACGAACACTGAAGCTTTCTTT.

V is TRBV28 and J is TRBJ1-2; no clear D gene. This CDR3 is 14 amino acids long. Trimming took off 2 bases at V and 4 bases at J, with 11 bases between the two ends. Germline values: CDR1 MDHEN, CDR2 SYDVKM. CDR3 DNA: TGTGCCAGCAGTTTAGCGGACGCGGGCTATGGCTACACCTTC. Its protein product is CASSLADAGYGYTF.

This chain joins TRBV10-2 and TRBJ2-3, with 12 bases matching TRBD1. The CDR3 runs to 14 residues. The junction had 2 bases not matched to a gene; V was cut back by 8 bases and J by 2 bases. Germline CDR1 and CDR2: WSHSY and SAAADI. This CDR3 reads CASGDRGPTDTQYF. Here the CDR3 DNA reads TGCGCCAGCGGGGACAGGGGGCCCACAGATACGCAGTATTTT.

This chain uses TRBV6-1 with TRBJ1-2; 9 bases are a match to TRBD1. CDR1 and CDR2 from the germline V gene are MNHNS and SASEGT. Germline trimming cut 4 bases from V and 4 bases from J; bases unmatched to any gene: 7. This CDR3 region has 15 residues. The CDR3: CASSVQGAQGYGYTF. CDR3 bases: TGTGCCAGCAGTGTACAGGGGGCGCAGGGCTATGGCTACACCTTC.

The chain combines TRBV19 with TRBJ1-5; 9 bases align to TRBD1. The CDR3 is made up of 16 amino acids. V lost 5 bases and J lost 5; bases outside the gene matches: 10. Germline CDR1 and CDR2: LNHDA and SQIVND (reference sequence). The CDR3 bases are TGTGCCAGTAGTGGGGAACGACAGGGGGACTATCAGCCCCAGCATTTT. This translates into CASSGERQGDYQPQHF.

The V and J genes are TRBV5-4 and TRBJ2-1; D unclear. The germline gives CDR1 SGHNT, CDR2 YYREEE (reference sequence). The CDR3 extends over 15 amino acids. Trimming took off 0 bases at V and 6 bases at J, with 13 bases between the two ends. CDR3 protein: CASSLVGRKLNEQFF. For the CDR3, the DNA is TGTGCCAGCAGCTTGGTTGGACGGAAACTCAATGAGCAGTTCTTC. Full variable domain (rest looked up from reference TRBV5-4 and TRBJ2-1): ETGVTQSPTHLIKTRGQQVTLRCSSQSGHNTVSWYQQALGQGPQFIFQYYREEENGRGNFPPRFSGLQFPNYSSELNVNALELDDSALYLCASSLVGRKLNEQFFGPGTRLTVL.

The chain recombines TRBV6-1 with TRBJ2-7; the match to TRBD1 covers 7 bases. CDR3 length: 15 residues. Germline CDR1 MNHNS, CDR2 SASEGT. Unmatched junction bases numbered 7, after V lost 3 bases and J lost 2 bases. Written as DNA, the CDR3 is TGTGCCAGCAGTGATCGACAGGGCGGCCCCTACGAGCAGTACTTC. Its translation is CASSDRQGGPYEQYF.

This chain joins TRBV5-1 and TRBJ1-2, with D maybe TRBD1 (5 bases). Germline lookup yields CDR1 SGHRS and CDR2 YFSETQ. The CDR3 sequence is 15 residues long. With 4 bases removed from V and 6 bases from J, the gap between germline ends came to 19 bases. CDR3 in amino acids: CASSPDRSTSHGYTF. Written as DNA, the CDR3 is TGCGCCAGCAGCCCAGACAGATCCACTTCTCATGGCTACACCTTC.

The chain carries TRBV29-1 and TRBJ2-6; the D gene is possibly TRBD2 (6 bases). This CDR3 has 19 residues. From germline, CDR1 is SQVTM and CDR2 ANQGSEA. The ends were cut back, 6 bases at V and 4 bases at J, with 28 bases in the middle. CDR3 nucleotides: TGCAGCGTGGCCGGGGGACGGGCGGTTGCAGGTCCCGGGGCCAACGTCCTGACTTTC. Encoded protein: CSVAGGRAVAGPGANVLTF.

The genes are TRBV7-3 and TRBJ2-2, with 8 bases aligning to TRBD1. This CDR3 spans 16 amino acids. The V gene's germline CDR1 is SGHTA and CDR2 FQGTGA. Unmatched junction bases numbered 5, after V lost 4 bases and J lost 1 base. The CDR3 DNA is TGTGCCAGCAGCTCTTATGGGACAGGGAACACCGGGGAGCTGTTTTTT. As protein: CASSSYGTGNTGELFF.

The rearrangement uses TRBV7-2 and TRBJ2-5; no definite D call. This CDR3 spans 14 amino acids. Germline values: CDR1 SGHTA, CDR2 FQGNSA. V was clipped by 5 bases and J by 7 bases, with 17 bases between them. CDR3 DNA sequence: TGTGCCAGCAGCCACCCGTCGCTCCTGGGGACCCAGTACTTC. It yields the protein CASSHPSLLGTQYF.

The gene calls are TRBV5-8 and TRBJ1-3; a weak D match, TRBD1 (6 bases). In germline, CDR1 is SGHTS, CDR2 YDEGEE. The CDR3 is made up of 15 amino acids. The V and J ends lost 4 bases and 0 bases respectively, with 11 bases between them. CDR3 sequence (DNA): TGTGCCAGCAGCCGGGACAACTACTCTGGAAACACCATATATTTT. It encodes CASSRDNYSGNTIYF.

In this sample, this clone turned up once. The chain has TRBV13 and TRBJ2-3; maybe TRBD1 (6 bases). V was cut by 5 bases and J by 1 base, with 13 bases left in between. The CDR3 loop spans 15 amino acids. From germline, CDR1 is PRHDT and CDR2 FYEKMQ (reference sequence). CDR3 protein: CASSPGQSGTDTQYF. The CDR3 region has the DNA TGTGCCAGCAGCCCAGGACAGTCTGGCACAGATACGCAGTATTTT. The variable domain in full, completed from reference TRBV13 and TRBJ2-3, reads AAGVIQSPRHLIKEKRETATLKCYPIPRHDTVYWYQQGPGQDPQFLISFYEKMQSDKGSIPDRFSAQQFSDYHSELNMSSLELGDSALYFCASSPGQSGTDTQYFGPGTRLTVL.

This clone was detected once. J is TRBJ2-4 and V is TRBV7-2; 7 positions match TRBD2. Looked up from germline, CDR1 is SGHTA and CDR2 is FQGNSA. There are 17 residues in the CDR3. V dropped 1 base and J dropped 5; count of bases not matched to a gene: 11. The CDR3 here is CASSLVGGSTWENIQYF. DNA of the CDR3: TGTGCCAGCAGCTTAGTGGGGGGGAGTACGTGGGAAAACATTCAGTACTTC.